This note documents a single TCR beta chain sequence. The antigen is not known. The data were taken from a study of T cell responses to AZD1222 COVID-19 vaccine. Study-wide context: Second doses were pooled across both intervals (about 4 or about 12 weeks).

Assay: immunoSEQ multiplex PCR; the TCRdb copy retains only in-frame clones and omits some. The sample has 100,000 to 110,000 clones, roughly 89% seen once. Germline-derived CDR1 and CDR2 are KGHSH and LQKENI. The CDR3 totals 14 residues. Trimming took off 3 bases at V and 0 bases at J, with 8 bases between the two ends. Overall study results and limits: Among vaccine-associated CD4 TCRs, coverage spanned spike, with dominance at 160-218 and 743-854. All repertoire sampling was performed exclusively after the peak T cell response.

Here the sequenced sample was peripheral blood, taken on day 0 of AZD1222 vaccination. The chain couples TRBV18 to TRBJ1-1, with D unresolved. This TCR was sampled from an adult in good health. As DNA, the CDR3 is TGTGCCAGCTCACCCCGTACAATGAACACTGAAGCTTTCTTT. Encoded protein: CASSPRTMNTEAFF.